This T cell receptor (beta chain) derives from a study of blood T cell repertoires in COVID-19. Study-level background: Whether acute or convalescent, the COVID-19 samples came from the United States, Italy and Spain.

Germline V gives CDR1 SGHDN, CDR2 FVKESK. The trim removed 1 base at V and 2 bases at J, leaving 7 bases unmatched. This CDR3 comprises 16 residues. In the authors' methods: Estimated nucleated cell counts came from reference gene primer amplification. Some clones are missing from TCRdb's copy, which holds only in-frame ones; the method was immunoSEQ multiplex PCR. Clone size and V and J calls were adopted from that table, with D and trimming inferred from the DNA. The repertoire holds about 98,000 clones, with about nine tenths as singletons. The sample comprised peripheral blood. The receptor comes from a man aged 50-60 years with acute or convalescent COVID-19. V gene TRBV14 combines with J gene TRBJ2-5, with 7 bases matching TRBD1. The CDR3 spells CASSQGGTAQQETQYF. The CDR3 DNA reads as TGTGCCAGCAGCCAAGGGGGGACAGCTCAGCAAGAGACCCAGTACTTC.